The present T cell receptor beta chain was sequenced within a study of T cell changes during pregnancy in multiple sclerosis. Generated by immunoSEQ multiplex PCR, the TCRdb table keeps only in-frame clones and is missing some. In the table there are tens of thousands of clones, around 94% of which are singletons. The CDR3 is 14 residues long. In germline, CDR1 is MNHEY, CDR2 SVGAGI. The trim removed 6 bases at V and 5 bases at J, leaving 8 bases unmatched. This TCR derives from a female donor with multiple sclerosis, enrolled in a pregnancy study. The chain uses TRBV6-5 and TRBJ1-1; 8 bases map to TRBD1. This sample comprised peripheral blood, obtained in the third trimester of pregnancy. This chain's CDR3 is CASREGYRGTEAFF. CDR3 nucleotide sequence: TGTGCCAGCAGAGAGGGATACAGGGGGACTGAAGCTTTCTTT.